Below, one TCR beta chain is given with its context. Its antigen is unknown. This sample is drawn from a study of T-cell reconstitution after alpha-beta-depleted transplantation in children. Study results and caveats: About two months after transplant, alpha-beta T cells reportedly came from several hundred expanded graft clones. It was newly produced T cells that mostly accounted for T-cell counts and diversity one year after transplant. Surviving recipient T cells and intrathymic progenitors accounted for some patients' high TCRbeta diversity at day 60.

Unique molecular identifiers were built into the TCRbeta library. TCRdb re-analysed the PCR reads in MiXCR, keeping a single row per CDR3 protein. The sample includes 800,000 to 1,000,000 distinct CDR3 sequences, about 29% of them seen just once. Between the trimmed V and J ends, which lost 3 bases and 7 bases, there was a span of 4 bases. The CDR3 runs 11 residues. The receptor comes from a boy less than two years old who had a stem cell transplant for SCID, so the T cells may come from the graft donor. The chain has TRBV12-3 or TRBV12-4 and TRBJ1-3; D uncertain. The sample in question was PBMCs, mostly from graft donor cells, obtained 360 days after TCRalphabeta/CD19-depleted stem cell transplant. CDR3 sequence reads: CASSFSNTIYF. Here the CDR3 DNA reads TGTGCCAGCAGTTTTAGCAACACCATATATTTT.